This T cell receptor (beta chain) was observed in a study of blood T cell repertoires in COVID-19. Study in general: The analysed material was cDNA or gDNA that came from T cells, B-cell-depleted T cells, or PBMCs.

Repertoires were generated with immunoSEQ multiplex PCR, while TCRdb's copy carries only in-frame clones and drops some. The sample has around 300,000 clones, 85% seen once. The CDR3 is made up of 12 amino acids. Trimming cost V 8 bases and J 4 bases, with 12 bases left between them. Germline V gene lookup returns CDR1 MNHNY and CDR2 SVGAGI (reference sequence). The clonotype originates from a human donor in a cohort sampled during active COVID-19. The rearrangement links TRBV6-6 to TRBJ2-7; tentative D call: TRBD2 (6 bases). Sequencing used peripheral blood. The chain's CDR3 is CASGSGPYEQYF. In DNA, the CDR3 is TGTGCCAGCGGGAGCGGGCCTTACGAGCAGTACTTC.